Listed below are T cell receptor beta chains from one sample, sequenced in a study of T-cell memory formation after mild COVID-19. TCRdb passed the 5' RACE reads through MiXCR, listing each CDR3 protein once. The table shows approximately 100,000 distinct CDR3 sequences, with over 15% occurring only once. The sequenced sample was PBMCs or a T cell subset sorted from them (not recorded which). These receptors all stem from an adult woman who had mild COVID-19 (a few samples of this study predate the infection). Cell type and time point are not known. CDR3s include the opening cysteine and the closing phenylalanine or tryptophan. Fields, in order: V gene, clone size, D gene, J gene, CDR3 DNA, CDR3 protein. The D gene is left open where the match is weak. Some rows mark clone size as missing; the rest say once, few, many or name a class of expanded clone.

TRBV2	few	TRBD1	TRBJ1-6	TGTGCCAGCAGGGTACCGGACAGGGATAATTCACCCCTCCACTTT	CASRVPDRDNSPLHF
TRBV29-1	.	TRBD1	TRBJ2-5	TGCAGCGTTGTAGGAAGTCGGGCAAAGAAGGGACAGAATCAAGAGACCCAGTACTTC	CSVVGSRAKKGQNQETQYF
TRBV7-9	few	TRBD1	TRBJ2-3	TGTGCCAGCAGCACCCAGACAGGGGGCGCAGATACGCAGTATTTT	CASSTQTGGADTQYF
TRBV12-3/TRBV12-4	few	.	TRBJ2-1	TGTGCCAGCAGTTTAGGGGCGTACGAGCAGTTCTTC	CASSLGAYEQFF
TRBV5-6	few	.	TRBJ1-2	TGTGCCAGCAGCTTGTATGATTCGACTTACACCTTC	CASSLYDSTYTF
TRBV29-1	few	.	TRBJ1-4	TGCAGCGCCGAGAATAGGATGGAGGAAAAACTGTTTTTT	CSAENRMEEKLFF
TRBV5-1	.	.	TRBJ1-1	TGCGCCAGCAGCTTGGGTGTAAGAGGAAAAGGGACTGAAGCTTTCTTT	CASSLGVRGKGTEAFF
TRBV5-1	.	.	TRBJ2-1	TGCGCCAGCAGCAGGGAGCTAACGAGGTTATCCTACAATGAGCAGTTCTTC	CASSRELTRLSYNEQFF
TRBV7-9	few	.	TRBJ1-2	TGTGCCAGCAGCTTACTCGGGGGACCTCTCTATGGCTACACCTTC	CASSLLGGPLYGYTF
TRBV5-1	.	.	TRBJ2-1	TGCGCCAGCAGCTTGGATTCAGGGACCAATTACAATGAGCAGTTCTTC	CASSLDSGTNYNEQFF
TRBV6-2/TRBV6-3	few	TRBD1	TRBJ1-6	TGTGCCAGCAGTACAGGGGCGGCACCCCTCCACTTT	CASSTGAAPLHF
TRBV20-1	.	.	TRBJ1-1	TGCAGTGCTAGAGATCAACCACGGGGCCGAAACCCACGGGGCACTGAAGCTTTCTTT	CSARDQPRGRNPRGTEAFF
TRBV19	.	TRBD2	TRBJ2-1	TGTGCCACCCGATCAATAGCGGGGGGGCCCTACAATGAGCAGTTCTTC	CATRSIAGGPYNEQFF
TRBV20-1	.	.	TRBJ2-3	TGCAGTGCTAGAGCCCGAGCGGCAGATACGCAGTATTTT	CSARARAADTQYF
TRBV12-3/TRBV12-4	.	.	TRBJ1-1	TGTGCCAGCAGGGGGGTTAACGGTGTCGACACTGAAGCTTTCTTT	CASRGVNGVDTEAFF
TRBV13	.	TRBD1	TRBJ2-7	TGTGCCAGCAGCATAACAGGGGGGCAGTCCTACGAGCAGTACTTC	CASSITGGQSYEQYF
TRBV5-1	many	TRBD1	TRBJ1-2	TGCGCCAGCAGCCCGGGACAGGGAGACTATGGCTACACCTTC	CASSPGQGDYGYTF
TRBV6-1	.	.	TRBJ2-7	TGTGCCAGCCGTGTCTGGGACGGATCCTACGAGCAGTACTTC	CASRVWDGSYEQYF
TRBV6-4	few	.	TRBJ2-6	TGTGCCAGCAGTGACACCTCCTCTGGGGCCAACGTCCTGACTTTC	CASSDTSSGANVLTF
TRBV5-1	few	.	TRBJ1-5	TGCGCCAGCAGCCCCGATTTGAGCAATCAGCCCCAGCATTTT	CASSPDLSNQPQHF
TRBV4-2	.	TRBD1	TRBJ2-5	TGTGCCAGCAGCGGATACCGCACAGGGGGCCCGGTGCACCAAGAGACCCAGTACTTC	CASSGYRTGGPVHQETQYF
TRBV4-1	few	.	TRBJ1-4	TGCGCCAGCAGCCACGGCAGGGTCCGGTTGAATGAAAAACTGTTTTTT	CASSHGRVRLNEKLFF
TRBV14	few	TRBD2	TRBJ2-7	TGTGCCAGCAGCCCGGAAGCGGGACTATCCTACGAGCAGTACTTC	CASSPEAGLSYEQYF
TRBV5-1	.	TRBD1	TRBJ1-2	TGCGCCAGCAGCCAGGGGGTCCGAGCCCACCCGACCTATGGCTACACCTTC	CASSQGVRAHPTYGYTF
TRBV29-1	.	.	TRBJ2-7	TGCAGCGTTGATCACAACTACGAGCAGTACTTC	CSVDHNYEQYF
TRBV29-1	.	.	TRBJ2-2	TGCAGCGTTGAAAAAGGTTTAACCGGGGAGCTGTTTTTT	CSVEKGLTGELFF
TRBV5-6	.	.	TRBJ2-7	TGTGCCAGCAGCGGGCCGGGTTTTTCCTACGAGCAGTACTTC	CASSGPGFSYEQYF
TRBV7-9	few	.	TRBJ1-5	TGTGCCAGCAGCTCACCTGAACAGGGCAGCCAGCATTTT	CASSSPEQGSQHF
TRBV27	.	TRBD1	TRBJ2-1	TGTGCCTGCCGGGACAGGGAAGGCGATGAGCAGTTCTTC	CACRDREGDEQFF
TRBV4-3	.	.	TRBJ1-1	TGCGCCAGCAGCCAAGATGGCACAGGGAACACTGAAGCTTTCTTT	CASSQDGTGNTEAFF
TRBV4-3	.	.	TRBJ1-2	TGCGCCAGCAGCCAAGACTCCGGGGGGTATGGCTACACCTTC	CASSQDSGGYGYTF
TRBV11-3	.	.	TRBJ2-1	TGTGCCAGCAGCCCTATTCAGAACCCCTACAATGAGCAGTTCTTC	CASSPIQNPYNEQFF
TRBV29-1	.	.	TRBJ1-2	TGCAGCGTTTTCGGTGGTATGGTGAAGGGCTACACCTTC	CSVFGGMVKGYTF
TRBV7-3	.	.	TRBJ2-5	TGTGCCAGCAGCGCGGGTGGTGGTTGGGAGACCCAGTACTTC	CASSAGGGWETQYF
TRBV4-2	many	TRBD2	TRBJ2-5	TGTGCCAGCAGCCAAAATAGCGGGGGGCAAGAGACCCAGTACTTC	CASSQNSGGQETQYF
TRBV7-2	.	.	TRBJ1-1	TGTGCCAGCAGCTTAGTTGGAGTACGTCGCGGGCACACTGAAGCTTTCTTT	CASSLVGVRRGHTEAFF